Reported below is one TCR beta chain. Little can be read into the size of this beta chain, an off-target read in a library designed for alpha chains. The source of the sample is a study of spatial heterogeneity in lung cancer. As for the study in general: Alpha-chain sequences were consistently detected in smaller numbers than beta-chain sequences.

Between the trimmed V and J ends, which lost 1 base and 5 bases, there was a span of 5 bases. This CDR3 is built from 11 residues. Germline values: CDR1 DFQATT, CDR2 SNEGSKA (reference sequence). Time point here: sample taken at primary tumor resection. Frozen PBMC, nontumor lung or tumor provided whole RNA, which was sequenced unsorted. Patients with untreated early-stage non-small cell lung cancer, numbering 72, were the donors. TCRdb called the 5' RACE reads again in MiXCR, with one record for every CDR3 protein. The sample records 4,000 to 5,500 distinct CDR3 sequences, roughly 18% being singletons.

Here the sequenced sample was normal lung tissue next to the tumor, taken at surgery. This receptor was identified in a male donor with early-stage non-small cell lung cancer. The chain is built from TRBV20-1 and TRBJ2-5; D unclear. CDR3 sequence (DNA): TGCAGTGCTAGAGCCGGGGAGACCCAGTACTTC. Protein product: CSARAGETQYF.